This TCR beta chain derives from a study of blood T cell repertoires in COVID-19. TCRdb keeps only in-frame clones here, not all; method: immunoSEQ multiplex PCR. The table shows some 60,000 clones, with around 81% occurring only once. Material: peripheral blood. The clonotype was recovered from a woman of 80 years or more with acute or convalescent COVID-19.

CDR3 amino acids: CASSSGLAGRPSSYNEQFF. In nucleotides, the CDR3 is TGTGCCAGTAGTTCAGGACTAGCGGGGCGCCCGAGCTCCTACAATGAGCAGTTCTTC. This chain connects TRBV19 to TRBJ2-1, with 12 bases aligning to TRBD2. The length of the CDR3 is 19 residues. Germline CDR1 and CDR2: LNHDA and SQIVND (reference sequence). V shed 5 bases and J 0 bases; nucleotides not matched to a gene: 11. Drawing the rest from reference TRBV19 and TRBJ2-1, the complete variable domain is DGGITQSPKYLFRKEGQNVTLSCEQNLNHDAMYWYRQDPGQGLRLIYYSQIVNDFQKGDIAEGYSVSREKKESFPLTVTSAQKNPTAFYLCASSSGLAGRPSSYNEQFFGPGTRLTVL.